Each of the 5 T cell receptor beta chains below was sequenced from the same sample in a study of blood T cells in healthy people across ages. A second PCR of roughly 6 to 12 cycles used a sample-barcoded 5' primer and a J-beta primer mix. TCRdb re-derived calls from the 5' RACE reads in MiXCR, one entry per CDR3 protein. The data hold roughly 2 million distinct CDR3 sequences, with 49% observed a single time. What was sequenced was blood. These receptors were taken from a woman aged 40 to 50 in good health.

The chain combines TRBV28 with TRBJ2-4; 11 bases align to TRBD2. The J call may be incorrect, as the DNA end agrees better with TRBJ2-7. The CDR3 length is 17 residues. Germline-derived CDR1 and CDR2 are MDHEN and SYDVKM. CDR3 DNA sequence: TGTGCCAGCAGTCCTCTCCCGGGACTAGCGGAGAGCTACGAGCAGTACTTC. Translation gives CASSPLPGLAESYEQYF.

The V call is TRBV7-2, the J call TRBJ2-5, with 12 bases lining up with TRBD1. The better agreement between TRBJ2-7 and the DNA end casts doubt on the J call. Per germline, CDR1 SGHTA and CDR2 FQGNSA. This CDR3 has 15 residues. The CDR3, as DNA: TGTGCCAGCAGCCGAGGGGGGACAGGGGGCACCGAGCAGTACTTC. Its protein product is CASSRGGTGGTEQYF.

V usage is TRBV7-6 and J usage is TRBJ2-5; D is unclear. Germline V gene lookup returns CDR1 SGHVS and CDR2 FNYEAQ. The CDR3 is 13 residues long. V was pared by 5 bases and J by 3 bases, with 10 bases between. The CDR3 protein is CASSQYSKETQYF. The CDR3 bases are TGTGCCAGCAGCCAGTATTCGAAAGAGACCCAGTACTTC.

This chain links TRBV13 with TRBJ2-5, with 8 bases identical to TRBD2. The DNA end is more similar to TRBJ2-7, so the J call may be wrong. Germline loops: CDR1 PRHDT, CDR2 FYEKMQ (reference sequence). CDR3 size: 15 residues. CDR3 sequence: CASSLAGGLIHEQYF. The CDR3 DNA sequence: TGTGCCAGCAGCTTAGCGGGGGGGCTCATCCACGAGCAGTACTTC.

The chain has TRBV5-6 and TRBJ2-5, with D possibly matching TRBD1 (6 bases). From germline, CDR1 is SGHDT and CDR2 YYEEEE. CDR3 length: 16 residues. Trimming took off 5 bases at V and 5 bases at J, with 22 bases between the two ends. DNA of the CDR3: TGTGCCAGCAGTCTCCAGACAGGCTACCTTGCGGAGACCCAGTACTTC. As protein: CASSLQTGYLAETQYF. Supplemented by reference TRBV5-6 and TRBJ2-5, the full variable domain reads DAGVTQSPTHLIKTRGQQVTLRCSPKSGHDTVSWYQQALGQGPQFIFQYYEEEERQRGNFPDRFSGHQFPNYSSELNVNALLLGDSALYLCASSLQTGYLAETQYFGPGTRLLVL.